A selection of T cell receptor beta chains follows, all from one sample in a study of identical twins. TCRdb ran MiXCR on the 5' RACE reads and lists one entry per CDR3 protein. The sample holds roughly 350,000 distinct CDR3 sequences, around 9.7% seen once. Sequenced: naive T cells sorted from blood. The receptors derive from a woman in her forties or fifties in good health. Each CDR3 is given with its conserved first and last residue. A D gene is named only where the DNA matches it firmly. Where a row states a size, it is once, few, many or the class of an expanded clone; other rows omit it.

J | D | size | V | DNA | CDR3
TRBJ2-4 | - | few | TRBV12-3/TRBV12-4 | TGTGCCAGCAGTCCAAACCCGGGACAAAAATCGGCAAACATTCAGTACTTC | CASSPNPGQKSANIQYF
TRBJ1-5 | - | - | TRBV19 | TGTGCCAGCGGCGATTGGGGCAATCAGCCCCAGCATTTT | CASGDWGNQPQHF
TRBJ1-2 | TRBD1 | many | TRBV5-1 | TGCGCCAGCGCTGAGGGACAGGGCGGCTATGGCTACACCTTC | CASAEGQGGYGYTF
TRBJ1-4 | - | - | TRBV5-1 | TGCGCCAGCAGCTTGACCTTAGATGAAAAACTGTTTTTT | CASSLTLDEKLFF
TRBJ2-6 | - | - | TRBV2 | TGTGCCAGCAGGACCGACAGGGCCAACGTCCTGACTTTC | CASRTDRANVLTF
TRBJ2-3 | TRBD1 | few | TRBV5-1 | TGCGCCAGCAGCCCTCGGACAGGGGACACAGATACGCAGTATTTT | CASSPRTGDTDTQYF
TRBJ2-1 | - | many | TRBV18 | TGTGCCAGCTCCACGACCTGGGAGAACAATGAGCAGTTCTTC | CASSTTWENNEQFF
TRBJ2-3 | TRBD2 | many | TRBV29-1 | TGCAGCGTTTCCGAGAGAGCGGGAGTACAGGGTACGCAGTATTTT | CSVSERAGVQGTQYF
TRBJ1-2 | - | many | TRBV25-1 | TGTGCCAGCAGTGTAAACCCCAGGAACTATGGCTACACCTTC | CASSVNPRNYGYTF
TRBJ2-1 | TRBD2 | once | TRBV24-1 | TGTGCCACCAGTTCGACTAGCGGGAACCGATTGGATGAGCAGTTCTTC | CATSSTSGNRLDEQFF
TRBJ2-7 | - | many | TRBV5-1 | TGCGCCAGCACGGACCGGGACAAGATCTCCTACGAGCAGTACTTC | CASTDRDKISYEQYF
TRBJ1-4 | - | many | TRBV5-1 | TGCGCCAGCAGCTTATCCCTGGGGGAAAAACTGTTTTTT | CASSLSLGEKLFF
TRBJ2-5 | - | many | TRBV11-2 | TGTGCCAGCAGCCCCGGGTTTCAAGAGACCCAGTACTTC | CASSPGFQETQYF
TRBJ2-5 | - | - | TRBV5-1 | TGCGCCAGCAGCTCCCGGACGGAAGAGACCCAGTACTTC | CASSSRTEETQYF
TRBJ2-3 | TRBD2 | few | TRBV12-3/TRBV12-4 | TGTGCCAGCAGCCCTAGACTAGCGGGAGGGCAGGATACGCAGTATTTT | CASSPRLAGGQDTQYF
TRBJ2-5 | - | many | TRBV25-1 | TGTGCCAGCAGTGAAGGGATACAGCGGCAGGGGGAGACCCAGTACTTC | CASSEGIQRQGETQYF
TRBJ2-2 | TRBD2 | - | TRBV5-1 | TGCGCCAGCAGCTTGGTAGCGGGATTGAACACCGGGGAGCTGTTTTTT | CASSLVAGLNTGELFF
TRBJ1-1 | TRBD1 | - | TRBV12-3/TRBV12-4 | TGTGCCAGCAGTTTCTTTCCCGGACAGGGGGCCACTGAAGCTTTCTTT | CASSFFPGQGATEAFF
TRBJ2-2 | TRBD2 | - | TRBV7-9 | TGTGCCAGCAGCTACTATAGCGGGACGTACACCGGGGAGCTGTTTTTT | CASSYYSGTYTGELFF
TRBJ1-1 | - | many | TRBV12-3/TRBV12-4 | TGTGCCAGCAGCCACAACGTAGGCGACACTGAAGCTTTCTTT | CASSHNVGDTEAFF
TRBJ2-2 | TRBD2 | many | TRBV6-2/TRBV6-3 | TGTGCCAGCAGCCGACTAGCGGGAGGGACCGGGGAGCTGTTTTTT | CASSRLAGGTGELFF
TRBJ2-5 | - | few | TRBV10-3 | TGTGCCATCAGTTTGGGCCAGACTAGTGGCAAACAAGAGACCCAGTACTTC | CAISLGQTSGKQETQYF
TRBJ2-5 | TRBD2 | - | TRBV4-1 | TGCGCCAGCAGCCAAGATCGGGGGGGGCAAGAGACCCAGTACTTC | CASSQDRGGQETQYF
TRBJ2-1 | - | many | TRBV24-1 | TGTGCCACCGCGGACGGGACTTCTGAATACAATGAGCAGTTCTTC | CATADGTSEYNEQFF
TRBJ2-3 | TRBD2 | - | TRBV9 | TGTGCCAGCAGCCTCCGAGGACTAGCGGGAGGGTCAGGGGATACGCAGTATTTT | CASSLRGLAGGSGDTQYF
TRBJ1-6 | - | - | TRBV12-3/TRBV12-4 | TGTGCCAGCAGCTCGACAGGAGGTTCACCCCTCCACTTT | CASSSTGGSPLHF
TRBJ1-3 | - | - | TRBV7-9 | TGTGCCAGCAGCCCATACGGAAGCTCTGGAAACACCATATATTTT | CASSPYGSSGNTIYF
TRBJ2-1 | - | many | TRBV24-1 | TGTGCCACCAGTGAACATAACAGGGATGAGCAGTTCTTC | CATSEHNRDEQFF
TRBJ1-6 | - | few | TRBV7-9 | TGTGCCACTCCGGCCCGACAGGCAGATAATTCACCCCTCCACTTT | CATPARQADNSPLHF
TRBJ2-3 | - | many | TRBV4-1 | TGCGCCAGCAGCCAAGTAGGGGTGACGGATACGCAGTATTTT | CASSQVGVTDTQYF
TRBJ2-2 | - | few | TRBV29-1 | TGCAGCGTTGAGACTCAAACGGGCACCGGGGAGCTGTTTTTT | CSVETQTGTGELFF
TRBJ1-1 | TRBD1 | many | TRBV30 | TGTGCCTGGAGTGTTACAGGGGACACTGAAGCTTTCTTT | CAWSVTGDTEAFF
TRBJ2-1 | TRBD2 | - | TRBV11-2 | TGTGCCAGCAGCTTAGTAGCGGGAGCCTTTACCAATGAGCAGTTCTTC | CASSLVAGAFTNEQFF
TRBJ1-2 | - | - | TRBV20-1 | TGCAGTGCTAGAGATAGGAGGGATTCCTTTTATGGCTACACCTTC | CSARDRRDSFYGYTF
TRBJ1-1 | - | many | TRBV4-1 | TGCGCCAGCAGCCATGACACTGAAGCTTTCTTT | CASSHDTEAFF
TRBJ2-2 | - | - | TRBV25-1 | TGTGCCAGCAGTGAATTGGGGAGCGGGAACACCGGGGAGCTGTTTTTT | CASSELGSGNTGELFF
TRBJ1-1 | - | few | TRBV3-1 | TGTGCCAGCAGCCCGCTTCGCCTGGCCTCCGTTTTCTTT | CASSPLRLASVFF
TRBJ2-3 | - | many | TRBV12-3/TRBV12-4 | TGTGCCAGCAGTTTACCCGAGTATACGCAGTATTTT | CASSLPEYTQYF
TRBJ2-1 | - | - | TRBV6-5 | TGTGCCAGCAGTGATCTTACGGGTGTCTCCTACAATGAGCAGTTCTTC | CASSDLTGVSYNEQFF
TRBJ2-1 | TRBD2 | few | TRBV27 | TGTGCCAGCAGTTTGGACCTGGGGGGGTACAATGAGCAGTTCTTC | CASSLDLGGYNEQFF
TRBJ2-1 | TRBD1 | - | TRBV2 | TGTGCCAGCAGTGAAGCCGTACGGACAGGGGGAAGTTTCTACAATGAGCAGTTCTTC | CASSEAVRTGGSFYNEQFF
TRBJ2-7 | - | many | TRBV6-6 | TGTGCCAGCGAGGGCCAATCCCCCTACGAGCAGTACTTC | CASEGQSPYEQYF
TRBJ2-2 | - | once | TRBV18 | TGTGCCAGCCCCAGGGCGACCGGGGAGCTGTTTTTT | CASPRATGELFF
TRBJ2-3 | TRBD2 | once | TRBV20-1 | TGCAGTGCCCCGCGGGGGTCCACAGATACGCAGTATTTT | CSAPRGSTDTQYF
TRBJ2-2 | - | many | TRBV25-1 | TGTGCCAGCAGTGGGCTCACCGGGGAGCTGTTTTTT | CASSGLTGELFF
TRBJ2-5 | TRBD1 | few | TRBV5-1 | TGCGCCAGCGCTACTCTCGGGACAGGGGGAGCGTACCAAGAGACCCAGTACTTC | CASATLGTGGAYQETQYF
TRBJ2-3 | - | - | TRBV12-3/TRBV12-4 | TGTGCCAGCAGTTTAGCGGGGGGGCGCAGCACAGATACGCAGTATTTT | CASSLAGGRSTDTQYF
TRBJ1-1 | - | few | TRBV7-9 | TGTGCCAGCAGCTTCTCAGTGACACCGAACACTGAAGCTTTCTTT | CASSFSVTPNTEAFF
TRBJ2-1 | TRBD2 | - | TRBV20-1 | TGCAGTGCTAGAGATAGGAGCGGGATGGGACTCAATGAGCAGTTCTTC | CSARDRSGMGLNEQFF
TRBJ2-3 | TRBD2 | - | TRBV12-3/TRBV12-4 | TGTGCCAGCAGTCCCTCAAAAGCGGGAGCGAGCACAGATACGCAGTATTTT | CASSPSKAGASTDTQYF
TRBJ2-7 | - | few | TRBV5-1 | TGCGCCAGCAGCTTGGGAACCTCGGACCAGGCCATTTACGAGCAGTACTTC | CASSLGTSDQAIYEQYF